Following are 9 T cell receptor beta chains from one sample sequenced in a study of T cell clonality in common variable immunodeficiency. Sequencing was performed with immunoSEQ multiplex PCR; in TCRdb, only in-frame clones are kept and a portion is missing. Observed in the sample are tens of thousands of clones, none of them singletons. The sequenced sample was peripheral blood mononuclear cells. These receptors all come from a person aged 18 to 70 in good health.

This clone was counted many times. The read stops 3 residues short of the end of the CDR3; the missing end is completed from the germline J gene. The rearrangement joins TRBV6-2 or TRBV6-3 to TRBJ1-5; D not certain. The germline V and J ends were trimmed by 2 bases and 3 bases, with 5 bases remaining between them. Looked up from germline, CDR1 is MNHEY and CDR2 is SVGEGT. CDR3 length: 13 residues. The CDR3 protein is CASSYRDNQPQHF. CDR3 DNA (partial): TGTGCCAGCAGTTACCGCGACAATCAGCCC.

In its sample, this clone was seen many times. The read ends 3 residues early relative to the CDR3; the germline J gene fills the gap. V usage is TRBV29-1 and J usage is TRBJ2-3; D perhaps matches TRBD1 (6 bases). The CDR3 is 11 residues long. V gave up 6 bases and J gave up 6 bases, with 10 bases separating them. Germline V gene lookup returns CDR1 SQVTM and CDR2 ANQGSEA. The sequenced part of the CDR3 DNA is TGCAGCGTGGGGGCACCCGATACG. Translating it yields CSVGAPDT. Given in full, the CDR3 is CSVGAPDTQYF.

This clone appeared many times. The DNA read from the CDR3 is TGTGCCATCAGTGGTCGGACTAGCGGGAGGATGGAAGATACG. As protein: CAISGRTSGRMEDT. The full CDR3 protein reads CAISGRTSGRMEDTQYF. This chain connects TRBV10-3 to TRBJ2-3; TRBD2 matches at 14 bases. The read falls 3 residues short of the CDR3 end, and the missing part is taken from the germline J gene. The trim removed 4 bases at V and 5 bases at J, leaving 8 bases unmatched. Germline CDR1 reads ENHRY; CDR2 reads SYGVKD. This CDR3 comprises 17 residues.

In regard to this clone: The read ends 3 residues before the CDR3 terminus; that terminus is restored from the germline J gene. The rearrangement joins TRBV5-8 to TRBJ2-7; TRBD1 aligns across 9 bases. V was pared by 4 bases and J by 1 base, with 3 bases of the junction left unmatched. This CDR3 has 14 amino acids. Germline values: CDR1 SGHTS, CDR2 YDEGEE. This CDR3 is CASSGDRGSYEQYF. CDR3 bases read: TGTGCCAGCAGCGGAGACAGGGGGTCCTACGAG.

There are many counts of this clone. Read coverage stops 3 residues before the CDR3 terminus; the germline J gene supplies the remainder. The chain employs TRBV20-1 and TRBJ1-2, with 7 nucleotides matching TRBD1. V gave up 2 bases and J gave up 6 bases; unmatched junction bases: 12. CDR1 and CDR2 (germline): DFQATT, SNEGSKA (reference sequence). The CDR3 consists of 15 residues. The CDR3 sequence: CSARSTRQGLNGYTF. CDR3 bases read: TGCAGTGCTAGATCTACCCGACAGGGACTTAATGGC.

This clone was recorded many times. The missing CDR3 end, 3 residues past where the read stops, is filled in from the germline J gene. This rearrangement joins TRBV30 to TRBJ2-7; 8 bases are shared with TRBD1. CDR1 is GTSNPN, CDR2 SVGIG, per germline (reference sequence). Losses at the gene ends were 3 bases for V and 2 bases for J; bases not matched to a gene: 9. The CDR3 loop spans 15 amino acids. Partial CDR3 DNA: TGTGCCTGGAGGGAAAACGGACAGGGAACCTACGAG. Protein: CAWRENGQGTYE. The entire CDR3 protein is CAWRENGQGTYEQYF. Complete variable domain (other parts from reference TRBV30 and TRBJ2-7): SQTIHQWPATLVQPVGSPLSLECTVEGTSNPNLYWYRQAAGRGLQLLFYSVGIGQISSEVPQNLSASRPQDRQFILSSKKLLLSDSGFYLCAWRENGQGTYEQYFGPGTRLTVT.

This clone was detected many times. Here the CDR3 reads CASRPGTVTETQYF. Partial CDR3 DNA: TGCGCCAGCAGGCCCGGGACAGTTACCGAGACC. The chain couples TRBV10-2 to TRBJ2-5; the match to TRBD1 covers 7 bases. The read gets to within 3 residues of the CDR3 end, and the germline J gene fills in the rest. J was trimmed by 5 bases and V by 6 bases; bases with no gene match: 9. This CDR3 comprises 14 residues. Germline values: CDR1 WSHSY, CDR2 SAAADI.

This clone was recorded many times. Germline and junction disagree at one end, which may indicate a read error. Coverage ceases 3 residues before the CDR3 finishes, and the germline J gene fills in the end. The J gene is TRBJ2-7, the V gene TRBV7-7; a weak D match, TRBD1 (5 bases). This CDR3 comprises 15 residues. CDR1 is SSHAT and CDR2 is FNYEAQ in the germline V gene (reference sequence). Partial CDR3 DNA: TGTGCCAGCAGCAGGGGCGGCCCAAACTCCCACGAG. This gives the protein CASSRGGPNSHE. The whole CDR3 protein reads CASSRGGPNSHEQYF.

This clone was detected many times. Sequencing ends 3 residues short of the CDR3 end; the germline J gene provides the rest. V usage is TRBV3-1 (or the pseudogene TRBV3-2) and J usage is TRBJ1-1, with 8 nucleotides matching TRBD1. CDR1 is LGHDT, CDR2 YNNKEL, per germline (reference sequence). Trimming cost V 2 bases and J 6 bases; bases outside gene matches: 2. The CDR3 is 13 residues long. The CDR3: CASSQRQGPEAFF. The CDR3 bases that were read are TGTGCCAGCAGCCAACGACAGGGGCCTGAA.